The T cell receptor (delta chain) described here comes from a study of gamma-delta T cells after stem cell transplantation. This clone was picked up a small number of times. Other nucleotide sequences in the sample specify the same CDR3. TCRdb redid the clone calls on the RT-PCR reads with CATT. The sample yields about 1,700 delta-chain clones, 4.4% seen once. CDR1 GEAIGNYY and CDR2 EKD come from the germline V gene. This CDR3 contains 19 residues. V trimming: 1 base; J trimming: 0 bases; junction bases outside the gene matches: 13. The clonotype was recovered from a human donor. It is not recorded whose cells these are; they may come from a transplant donor. V is TRDV2 and J is TRDJ1, with 10 bases that match TRDD3. The sequenced sample was gamma-delta T cells. CDR3 DNA sequence: TGTGCCTGTGACACTCTCGTTACCGGGGGATACGCGTACACCGATAAACTCATCTTT. This gives the protein CACDTLVTGGYAYTDKLIF.